What follows are 24 T cell receptor beta chains derived from one specimen sequenced in a study of cytomegalovirus exposure and HLA in healthy donors (dated 2017 in TCRdb). Libraries were built with the immunoSEQ multiplex PCR assay. For the multiplex PCR, a mixture combining 60 forward primers for TCR Vbeta segments and 13 reverse primers for TCR Jbeta segments was used. In TCRdb, the immuneACCESS table is reduced to in-frame sequences with V and J assigned. These tables do not hold every clone; where another copy was compared, an unresolved V gene accounts for under half, and the others remain unexplained. The sample's table covers about 41,000 clones. The ten largest clones add up to about 6.3% of the sample. Sequencing used PBMCs. These TCRs come from a man aged 25 to 45 in good health and CMV-seronegative.

About this clone: One end of the junction does not line up with germline, which may come from a read error. The chain links TRBV30 to TRBJ2-3; D perhaps matches TRBD2 (6 bases). The length of the CDR3 is 15 residues. Germline loops: CDR1 GTSNPN, CDR2 SVGIG (reference sequence). As DNA, the CDR3 is TGTGCCGGGAGTGTTTGGAGGGCGGTTGGAGATACGCAGTATTTT. Encoded protein: CAGSVWRAVGDTQYF. The full variable domain, its missing parts supplied by reference TRBV30 and TRBJ2-3, is SQTIHQWPATLVQPVGSPLSLECTVEGTSNPNLYWYRQAAGRGLQLLFYSVGIGQISSEVPQNLSASRPQDRQFILSSKKLLLSDSGFYLCAGSVWRAVGDTQYFGPGTRLTVL.

V is TRBV2 and J is TRBJ1-1; TRBD1 agrees at 7 bases. The CDR3 extends over 13 amino acids. V lost 6 bases and J lost 4; bases outside the gene matches: 5. Germline V gene sequence: CDR1 SNHLY, CDR2 FYNNEI. CDR3 loop: CASRTGRGTEAFF. In DNA, the CDR3 is TGTGCCAGCAGGACAGGGAGAGGCACTGAAGCTTTCTTT.

The chain has TRBV4-1 and TRBJ2-7, with a tentative D call TRBD2 (6 bases). Trimming shortened V by 4 bases and J by 5 bases, and 9 bases separated the two germline ends. Per the germline V gene, CDR1 is MGHRA and CDR2 is YSYEKL. The CDR3 consists of 12 residues. CDR3 loop: CASSPGGDEQYF. CDR3 in DNA: TGCGCCAGCAGCCCCGGAGGGGACGAGCAGTACTTC.

The CDR3 is CASSWGQGSHQPQHF. Here the CDR3 DNA reads TGTGCCAGTAGTTGGGGACAGGGTTCCCATCAGCCCCAGCATTTT. The chain is built from TRBV19 and TRBJ1-5; 9 nucleotides match TRBD1. The germline gives CDR1 LNHDA, CDR2 SQIVND (reference sequence). This CDR3 is 15 amino acids long. With V trimmed by 5 bases and J by 5 bases, 7 bases remained unmatched. Together with reference TRBV19 and TRBJ1-5, the CDR3 gives the full variable domain: DGGITQSPKYLFRKEGQNVTLSCEQNLNHDAMYWYRQDPGQGLRLIYYSQIVNDFQKGDIAEGYSVSREKKESFPLTVTSAQKNPTAFYLCASSWGQGSHQPQHFGDGTRLSIL.

The chain couples TRBV6-6 to TRBJ2-5; 8 nucleotides agree with TRBD2. After removal of 2 bases from V and 5 bases from J, the junction contained 7 bases not matched to a gene. The CDR3 extends over 15 amino acids. In germline, CDR1 is MNHNY, CDR2 SVGAGI (reference sequence). CDR3 in DNA: TGTGCCAGCAGTTACAAGCGGGAGTTTAGGGAGACCCAGTACTTC. It specifies CASSYKREFRETQYF.

This rearrangement joins TRBV9 to TRBJ1-5; 8 nucleotides match TRBD1. The CDR3 is 15 amino acids. The V gene's germline CDR1 is SGDLS and CDR2 YYNGEE. V trimming: 0 bases; J trimming: 5 bases; junction bases outside the gene matches: 4. As DNA, the CDR3 is TGTGCCAGCAGCGTAGCCCCAGGGGGCGATCAGCCCCAGCATTTT. It encodes CASSVAPGGDQPQHF.

The V and J genes are TRBV5-4 and TRBJ2-7, with 9 bases that match TRBD1. The CDR3 loop spans 16 amino acids. With 4 bases clipped from V and 3 bases from J, the junction kept 11 bases outside the gene matches. Germline CDR1 SGHNT, CDR2 YYREEE (reference sequence). The CDR3 DNA follows: TGTGCCAGCAGCCTTACCGGGACAGGGTATATCTACGAGCAGTACTTC. Translated: CASSLTGTGYIYEQYF.

The chain recombines TRBV6-6 with TRBJ1-2; 7 bases match TRBD1. This CDR3 comprises 13 residues. Per germline, CDR1 MNHNY and CDR2 SVGAGI (reference sequence). The ends lost 6 bases at V and 6 bases at J; junction bases unmatched: 7. CDR3: CASRYQGEDGYTF. In nucleotides, the CDR3 is TGTGCCAGCAGATATCAGGGGGAAGATGGCTACACCTTC.

This rearrangement joins TRBV6-1 to TRBJ2-5, with 10 bases identical to TRBD2. The CDR3 extends over 16 amino acids. The germline V gene encodes CDR1 MNHNS and CDR2 SASEGT. With V trimmed by 4 bases and J by 1 base, 6 bases remained unmatched. CDR3 protein: CASSVSGRARQETQYF. The CDR3 coding sequence is TGTGCCAGCAGTGTCAGCGGGAGGGCCCGCCAAGAGACCCAGTACTTC.

This rearrangement joins TRBV7-9 to TRBJ2-3; D is perhaps TRBD2 (6 bases). V shed 5 bases and J shed 4 bases, with 10 bases lying between them. Germline values: CDR1 SEHNR, CDR2 FQNEAQ (reference sequence). This CDR3 contains 13 residues. CDR3 DNA sequence: TGTGCCAGCAGCCCGCGGGGCCCAGATACGCAGTATTTT. Translating it yields CASSPRGPDTQYF.

The genes are TRBV5-1 and TRBJ1-1; D uncertain. V lost 6 bases and J lost 3, with 12 bases in between. Germline loops: CDR1 SGHRS, CDR2 YFSETQ. The CDR3 has 13 residues. The CDR3 DNA follows: TGCGCCAGCAAAAGTCTGAGGGACACTGAAGCTTTCTTT. Translated: CASKSLRDTEAFF.

Concerning this clone itself: A read error may account for a junction end that differs from germline. The chain recombines TRBV28 with TRBJ2-3; D is undetermined. The CDR3 runs 17 residues. Germline CDR1 MDHEN, CDR2 SYDVKM. This CDR3 reads CASSLLFPGSTTDKQYF. The CDR3 nucleotides read TGTGCCAGCAGTTTATTATTCCCCGGCTCAACCACAGATAAGCAGTATTTT.

The chain is built from TRBV5-1 and TRBJ2-5, with D possibly being TRBD2 (5 bases). This CDR3 is built from 16 residues. Germline V gene data show CDR1 as SGHRS and CDR2 as YFSETQ. V dropped 6 bases and J dropped 1 base, with 19 bases sitting between them. CDR3 bases: TGCGCCAGCACCAGCGGCCTTCTAGAACCCCAAGAGACCCAGTACTTC. It codes for CASTSGLLEPQETQYF.

The chain couples TRBV6-1 to TRBJ2-7, with TRBD1 matching over 8 bases. Germline V gene data show CDR1 as MNHNS and CDR2 as SASEGT. Trimming removed 7 bases from V and 2 bases from J; junction bases left unmatched: 10. The CDR3 consists of 15 residues. The CDR3 DNA reads TGTGCCAGCACCCGAGCCAGGGGGCAGGCCTACGAGCAGTACTTC. Amino acid sequence: CASTRARGQAYEQYF.

The chain has TRBV10-3 and TRBJ1-1, with 8 bases aligning to TRBD1. Germline CDR1 is ENHRY and CDR2 is SYGVKD. The V segment lost 3 bases and the J segment 8 bases; nucleotides outside the gene matches: 17. The CDR3 length is 17 residues. The CDR3 sequence: CAISDFTTGTGAWEAFF. DNA of the CDR3: TGTGCCATCAGTGACTTTACTACCGGGACAGGAGCTTGGGAAGCTTTCTTT.

Turning to this clone: This CDR3 is also generated by other DNA sequences in the sample. For the CDR3, the DNA is TGCGCCAGCAGCTTGACTAGCGGGGCAACCCTCTACTACGAGCAGTACTTC. This codes for CASSLTSGATLYYEQYF. This sequence joins TRBV5-1 and TRBJ2-7; TRBD2 agrees at 10 bases. Germline CDR1 reads SGHRS; CDR2 reads YFSETQ. Trimming cost V 1 base and J 3 bases; bases outside gene matches: 10. This CDR3 contains 17 residues.

V and J are TRBV15 and TRBJ1-1; tentatively, D is TRBD1 (5 bases). This CDR3 region has 13 residues. Germline V gene data show CDR1 as LNHNV and CDR2 as YYDKDF (reference sequence). V lost 9 bases to trimming and J lost 11 bases, with 22 bases between them. CDR3: CATSPGGDGGAFF. As DNA, the CDR3 is TGTGCCACAAGCCCGGGGGGGGACGGAGGCGCTTTCTTT. Combining the CDR3 with reference TRBV15 and TRBJ1-1 gives the whole variable domain DAMVIQNPRYQVTQFGKPVTLSCSQTLNHNVMYWYQQKSSQAPKLLFHYYDKDFNNEADTPDNFQSRRPNTSFCFLDIRSPGLGDTAMYLCATSPGGDGGAFFGQGTRLTVV.

The V and J genes are TRBV15 and TRBJ1-6; 7 bases fit TRBD1. CDR3 length equals 13 residues. CDR1 and CDR2 from the germline V gene are LNHNV and YYDKDF (reference sequence). The trim removed 7 bases at V and 6 bases at J, leaving 3 bases unmatched. The CDR3 DNA is TGTGCCACCACGGGACAGCTTAATTCACCCCTCCACTTT. It encodes CATTGQLNSPLHF.

This clone is deemed hyperexpanded by its frequency. Within the sample, other DNA sequences also encode this same CDR3. The rearrangement links TRBV6-5 to TRBJ1-2; possibly TRBD1 for D (6 bases). This CDR3 is 16 amino acids long. Trimming stripped 2 bases from V and 8 bases from J, with 21 bases between. Per the germline V gene, CDR1 is MNHEY and CDR2 is SVGAGI. CDR3 residues: CASSYSPDRLSGGYTF. CDR3 sequence (DNA): TGTGCCAGCAGTTACAGCCCGGACAGATTATCTGGAGGCTACACCTTC.

The rearrangement links TRBV5-1 to TRBJ1-1; perhaps TRBD1 as D (5 bases). The germline CDR1 and CDR2 sequences are SGHRS and YFSETQ. V dropped 4 bases and J dropped 3 bases, with 13 bases sitting between them. This CDR3 contains 14 residues. CDR3 nucleotide sequence: TGCGCCAGCAGCAGGGACTCTACGGACACTGAAGCTTTCTTT. Translated: CASSRDSTDTEAFF.

V gene TRBV13 combines with J gene TRBJ2-3; 14 positions match TRBD2. The CDR3 has 19 residues. The V segment lost 0 bases and the J segment 5 bases; nucleotides outside the gene matches: 10. Germline-derived CDR1 and CDR2 are PRHDT and FYEKMQ (reference sequence). CDR3 DNA sequence: TGTGCCAGCAGCTTAGGCCGACTAGCGGGAGGGCCATATGAAGATACGCAGTATTTT. Its protein product is CASSLGRLAGGPYEDTQYF.

The chain is built from TRBV19 and TRBJ2-2; TRBD1 agrees at 7 bases. Germline V lookup: CDR1 LNHDA, CDR2 SQIVND (reference sequence). V trimming: 1 base; J trimming: 4 bases; junction bases outside the gene matches: 6. The CDR3 has 16 residues. Written as DNA, the CDR3 is TGTGCCAGTAGTATAGGCCAGGGGGTTGTCACCGGGGAGCTGTTTTTT. The encoded protein is CASSIGQGVVTGELFF.

V usage is TRBV13 and J usage is TRBJ1-2; 7 positions agree with TRBD1. The V segment lost 5 bases and the J segment 3 bases; nucleotides outside the gene matches: 6. The CDR3 covers 14 residues. Germline lookup yields CDR1 PRHDT and CDR2 FYEKMQ (reference sequence). CDR3 nucleotides: TGTGCCAGCAGCGAGGGACAGCTACACTATGGCTACACCTTC. It yields the protein CASSEGQLHYGYTF.

The chain employs TRBV29-1 and TRBJ2-7; unclear D gene. V was pared by 4 bases and J by 2 bases, with 12 bases between. Germline CDR1 is SQVTM and CDR2 is ANQGSEA. The CDR3 covers 13 residues. The CDR3 DNA reads as TGCAGCGTTGTGGCCGCGGATACCTACGAGCAGTACTTC. It is translated as CSVVAADTYEQYF.